This T cell receptor (beta chain) is drawn from a study of T cells in Graves' hyperthyroidism and ophthalmopathy. Study-wide findings and caveats: A 13 V-J model separated ophthalmopathy from stable hyperthyroidism. Clonotypes that were expanded in thyroid above 0.001 mostly appeared in blood too.

Amplification targeted TCR beta CDR3 regions from RNA transcripts. The primer set for the first-round RT-PCR of the TCR CDR3 was HTBI. TCRdb reprocessed the multiplex PCR reads via MiXCR and lists one record per CDR3 protein. The sample carries 450,000 to 650,000 distinct CDR3 sequences, around 21% recorded once. This clonotype was counted ten times or more. Antigen unknown. The CDR3 consists of 14 residues. Germline CDR1 reads SGHVS; CDR2 reads FNYEAQ. V was pared by 2 bases and J by 6 bases, with 2 bases of the junction left unmatched. Each diagnosis was grounded in clinical symptoms, serum thyroxine and TRAb, thyroid ultrasound, and orbital computed tomography.

The chain employs TRBV7-6 and TRBJ2-2, with 8 nucleotides matching TRBD1. The TCR was taken from a man between 18 and 29 years old with Graves' hyperthyroidism. Sequenced: blood. CDR3 protein: CASSLQGAAGELFF. The CDR3 DNA follows: TGTGCCAGCAGCTTACAGGGGGCGGCCGGGGAGCTGTTTTTT.